This is a list of T cell receptor beta chains from one sample in a study of T cell repertoires in cytomegalovirus infection. In TCRdb, the reads were re-called with MiXCR into one record per CDR3 protein. The table has roughly 280,000 distinct CDR3 sequences, 12% to 15% seen once. Sequenced material: PBMCs. The origin of the receptors is a human donor in good health (CMV status not recorded). Some clones in this sample may be carry-over from other donors' samples. Each CDR3 is given with its conserved first and last residue. A D gene is named only where the DNA matches it firmly. Where a row states a size, it is once, few, many or the class of an expanded clone; other rows omit it.

TRBJ2-7 many TRBV6-2/TRBV6-3 . TGTGCCAGCAGTTACTCGATAGGATCTGAGCAGTACTTC CASSYSIGSEQYF
TRBJ1-1 few TRBV7-3 . TGTGCCAGCAGCTTAAGGGGAGGGACGAACACTGAAGCTTTCTTT CASSLRGGTNTEAFF
TRBJ2-5 . TRBV29-1 TRBD1 TGCAGCGTACAGGGGGCAGCTGGGACCCAGTACTTC CSVQGAAGTQYF
TRBJ2-7 many TRBV7-9 TRBD1 TGTGCCAGCAGCTTAGTTGGGACAGGTGACGAGCAGTACTTC CASSLVGTGDEQYF
TRBJ2-7 . TRBV20-1 . TGCGGTGCTAGCTCTGACGCGCTGCCTGGGCAGTACTTC CGASSDALPGQYF
TRBJ2-7 many TRBV27 . TGTGCCAGCGGCCCACGGAGAGGGACCGGCGAGCAGTACTTC CASGPRRGTGEQYF
TRBJ2-7 many TRBV20-1 TRBD1 TGCAGTGCTAGGGCCGGGACAGGGGTACGTTACGAGCAGTACTTC CSARAGTGVRYEQYF
TRBJ2-3 few TRBV6-6 TRBD2 TGTGCCAGCAGCCCGATCCCGGGACTAGCGGGGGGGCTGGTCACAGATACGCAGTATTTT CASSPIPGLAGGLVTDTQYF
TRBJ1-6 many TRBV6-5 . TGTGCCAGCAGTTACGGATGGAGCTCCTATAATTCACCCCTCCACTTT CASSYGWSSYNSPLHF
TRBJ2-7 few TRBV5-1 . TGCGCCAGCAGCTGGGGGACGGATTCCTACGAGCAGTACTTC CASSWGTDSYEQYF
TRBJ2-6 few TRBV12-3/TRBV12-4 . TGTGCCAGCAGTTTATCGGGGATTGGGGCCAACGTCCTGACTTTC CASSLSGIGANVLTF
TRBJ2-3 many TRBV7-2 TRBD2 TGTGCCAGCAGCTTGACTAGCGGGTACACAGATACGCAGTATTTT CASSLTSGYTDTQYF
TRBJ1-5 few TRBV5-1 TRBD1 TGCGCCAGCAGCTTTACAGGGGACAGCAATCAGCCCCAGCATTTT CASSFTGDSNQPQHF
TRBJ2-3 once TRBV27 . TGTGCCAGCGGTTGGAGCACAGATACGCAGTATTTT CASGWSTDTQYF
TRBJ2-3 . TRBV11-2 . TGTGCCAGCAGCACCGACTCATATACGCAGTATTTT CASSTDSYTQYF
TRBJ2-7 few TRBV28 TRBD2 TGTGCCAGCAGTTTGGGCGGGAGAAGCGAGCAGTACTTC CASSLGGRSEQYF
TRBJ2-2 . TRBV29-1 . TGCAGCGTTACTCCTCAAGGTCCAGCCGGGGAGCTGTTTTTT CSVTPQGPAGELFF
TRBJ2-2 many TRBV7-2 . TGTGCCAGCAGCCCAAGAGGTACAGGCACCACCGGGGAGCTGTTTTTT CASSPRGTGTTGELFF
TRBJ1-1 . TRBV29-1 TRBD1 TGCAGCGCAGCAGCCCCGGGACAGGTCACTGAAGCTTTCTTT CSAAAPGQVTEAFF
TRBJ2-1 few TRBV4-1 TRBD2 TGCGCCAGCAGCCAAGGGGGGGGGTACAATGAGCAGTTCTTC CASSQGGGYNEQFF
TRBJ1-2 . TRBV10-3 . TGTGCCATCAGTGTCTTACAGGGCTTGAGTGACTATGGCTACACCTTC CAISVLQGLSDYGYTF
TRBJ2-7 . TRBV7-6 . TGTGCCAGCAGCTTAACCGTTCTTGGCGGGCCGGAGGAGCAGTACTTC CASSLTVLGGPEEQYF
TRBJ2-2 many TRBV7-2 TRBD2 TGTGCCAGCAGCTTGGGGGGGGGGGGACTAGTCGCTGGGGAGCTGTTTTTT CASSLGGGGLVAGELFF
TRBJ1-6 few TRBV5-4 TRBD1 TGTGCCAGCCGCGGACAGGGGAGTCATTCACCCCTCCACTTT CASRGQGSHSPLHF
TRBJ1-5 few TRBV20-1 TRBD1 TGCAGTGCTAACCGTCCAGGGGGCCGCAGCAATCAGCCCCAGCATTTT CSANRPGGRSNQPQHF
TRBJ2-7 . TRBV28 . TGTGCCAGCAGTTTAAGCCGGTTCGAGCAGTACTTC CASSLSRFEQYF